The rows below give T cell receptor beta chains drawn from one sample of a study of T cells in narcolepsy. TCRdb keeps only in-frame clones here, not all; method: immunoSEQ multiplex PCR. The sample lists 27,000 or so clones, about 87% seen once, with around 0.89% in the top ten. Specimen: memory (CD45RA-) CD4+ T cells from blood. These receptors were collected from a human donor in good health. CDR3s include the opening cysteine and the closing phenylalanine or tryptophan. D genes are given only for firm matches. Expanded clones are given a class, and other clones once, few, many or no size at all.

D	size	V	J	DNA	CDR3
.	.	TRBV5-4	TRBJ2-3	TGTGCCAGCAGCTTGGTCGGCTACACAGATACGCAGTATTTT	CASSLVGYTDTQYF
.	.	TRBV4-1	TRBJ2-6	TGCGCCAGCAGCCAACTCTCTGGGGCCAACGTCCTGACTTTC	CASSQLSGANVLTF
.	.	TRBV6-1	TRBJ2-3	TGTGCCAGCAGTGAATCGTGGCAGAATACGCAGTATTTT	CASSESWQNTQYF
.	.	TRBV11-3	TRBJ2-2	TGTGCCAGCAGTAGCGCAATACCCGGGGAGCTGTTTTTT	CASSSAIPGELFF
TRBD1	once	TRBV9	TRBJ1-2	TGTGCCAGCAGCGTGAGGGGGCAGAGCTATGGCTACACCTTC	CASSVRGQSYGYTF
TRBD1	.	TRBV7-6	TRBJ1-2	TGTGCCAGCAGCCCCTTACAGGGGGCAGGCTACACCTTC	CASSPLQGAGYTF
TRBD1	.	TRBV6-6	TRBJ1-3	TGTGCCAGCAGTTCGGGGACAGTCTCTGGAAACACCATATATTTT	CASSSGTVSGNTIYF
TRBD2	.	TRBV9	TRBJ2-1	TGTGCCAGCAGCGAGGGACTAGCGAGCGATGAGCAGTTCTTC	CASSEGLASDEQFF
TRBD1	.	TRBV2	TRBJ1-5	TGTGCCAGCAGTGAAGAGGCACAGGGGGCCCTCGCCCAGCATTTT	CASSEEAQGALAQHF
.	few	TRBV7-2	TRBJ2-3	TGTGCCAGCAGCTTTCGGGCGGGCCGCACAGATACGCAGTATTTT	CASSFRAGRTDTQYF
TRBD1	.	TRBV30	TRBJ2-7	TGTGCCTGGGGTAGGACAGGGACCGAGCAGTACTTC	CAWGRTGTEQYF
.	.	TRBV7-2	TRBJ1-6	TGTGCCAGCAGCTTAGATGGTTCCCAATATAATTCACCCCTCCACTTT	CASSLDGSQYNSPLHF
.	.	TRBV30	TRBJ2-3	TGTGCCTGCGTGCCGGGGGCTGATACGCAGTATTTT	CACVPGADTQYF
.	few	TRBV14	TRBJ1-3	TGTGCCAGCAGCCAAACTGGAAACACCATATATTTT	CASSQTGNTIYF
TRBD1	.	TRBV29-1	TRBJ2-1	TGCAGCGTTGGGACAGGGGGCTACAATGAGCAGTTCTTC	CSVGTGGYNEQFF
.	.	TRBV7-7	TRBJ2-2	TGTGCTAGCAGCCGCCCCCCCCTCGGGGCAGTAAACACCGGGGAGCTGTTTTTT	CASSRPPLGAVNTGELFF
.	few	TRBV6-6	TRBJ2-7	TGTGCCAGCAGTTACGGGGCCGACGAGCAGTACTTC	CASSYGADEQYF
TRBD1	.	TRBV19	TRBJ2-2	TGTGCCAGTAATACCGGGACAGGGTTCGCGAACACCGGGGAGCTGTTTTTT	CASNTGTGFANTGELFF
.	.	TRBV28	TRBJ1-3	TGTGCCAGCAGTCCAACAGGGACTGGAAACACCATATATTTT	CASSPTGTGNTIYF
.	.	TRBV5-6	TRBJ1-1	TGTGCCAGCAGCTTGCCTGGGGACCACTCAGCTTTCTTT	CASSLPGDHSAFF
.	.	TRBV6-1	TRBJ1-4	TGTGCCAGCAGTGAAGGCACAAACTCTGAAAAACTGTTTTTT	CASSEGTNSEKLFF
TRBD2	.	TRBV6-1	TRBJ2-3	TGTGCCAGCAGGACCATAGCGGGGGCCTTAGATACGCAGTATTTT	CASRTIAGALDTQYF
TRBD2	.	TRBV11-3	TRBJ2-2	TGTGCCAGCAGCTTAGGAGGCGGGAGCACCGGGGAGCTGTTTTTT	CASSLGGGSTGELFF
TRBD2	.	TRBV12-5	TRBJ2-7	TGTGCTAGTGGTTTGGGAGAGGGGACTAGCGAAGCCTACGAGCAGTACTTC	CASGLGEGTSEAYEQYF
.	.	TRBV18	TRBJ2-5	TGTGCCAGCTCACCGAACAATCAAGAGACCCAGTACTTC	CASSPNNQETQYF
.	.	TRBV6-1	TRBJ1-1	TGTGCCAGCATCCTAGACAGGAACACTGAAGCTTTCTTT	CASILDRNTEAFF
.	few	TRBV4-3	TRBJ1-2	TGCGCCAGCAGCCAAGACAGCTATGGCTACACCTTC	CASSQDSYGYTF
.	.	TRBV10-3	TRBJ1-1	TGTGCCATCAGTGAAAACGGCGACTACACTGAAGCTTTCTTT	CAISENGDYTEAFF
TRBD1	.	TRBV10-3	TRBJ2-2	TGTGCCATCTGTGGGACAGGGTGGGGCACCGGGGAGCTGTTTTTT	CAICGTGWGTGELFF
.	.	TRBV9	TRBJ1-2	TGTGCCAGCAGCGTAGAACCGGGAGAAGAGTATGGCTACACCTTC	CASSVEPGEEYGYTF
.	.	TRBV5-4	TRBJ2-1	TGTGCCAGCAGCGTCCGGGACACTACCAATGAGCAGTTCTTC	CASSVRDTTNEQFF
.	once	TRBV6-4	TRBJ1-5	TGTGCCAGCTGGAGTTGTCATCAGCCCCAGCATTTT	CASWSCHQPQHF
.	.	TRBV6-1	TRBJ1-3	TGTGCCAGCAGTGTTACCAGGGCTGGAAACACCATATATTTT	CASSVTRAGNTIYF
.	.	TRBV9	TRBJ2-7	TGTGCCAGCAGCCCTACCGTATCCGCTGGCGAGCAGTACTTC	CASSPTVSAGEQYF
.	.	TRBV18	TRBJ2-1	TGTGCCAGCTCCCGAGAGGTCGGTGAGCAGTTCTTC	CASSREVGEQFF
.	.	TRBV12-5	TRBJ2-3	TGTGCTAGTGGGCTCGAAGGGGATACGCAGTATTTT	CASGLEGDTQYF
TRBD2	.	TRBV9	TRBJ2-7	TGTGCCAGCAGCGTAGGACTAGCGGGGGCCTACGAGCAGTACTTC	CASSVGLAGAYEQYF
TRBD1	few	TRBV19	TRBJ1-5	TGTGCCAGTAGTTGGGACAGGGACCAGCCCCAGCATTTT	CASSWDRDQPQHF
.	.	TRBV27	TRBJ2-7	TGTGCCAGCAGTTCTAAAAGAGGGGGCGAGCAGTACTTC	CASSSKRGGEQYF
TRBD1	.	TRBV18	TRBJ2-7	TGTGCCAGCTCACAAAGACAGGGGGCTGAAGAGCAGTACTTC	CASSQRQGAEEQYF
.	.	TRBV7-2	TRBJ1-1	TGTGCCAGCAGCTTATCAGAAAACACTGAAGCTTTCTTT	CASSLSENTEAFF
TRBD2	.	TRBV11-2	TRBJ2-1	TGTGCCAGCAGCCCCGCAAGTGGGCTAGCGGCTTACAATGAGCAGTTCTTC	CASSPASGLAAYNEQFF
TRBD1	.	TRBV7-9	TRBJ2-6	TGTGCCAGCAGCTTAAGGGGGACAGGGATTATCTCTGGGGCCAACGTCCTGACTTTC	CASSLRGTGIISGANVLTF
.	.	TRBV29-1	TRBJ2-7	TGCAGCGTTACCAGGGGCGAGCAGTACTTC	CSVTRGEQYF
.	.	TRBV5-1	TRBJ2-1	TGCGCCAGCAGCTTGTCAGGTATAAATGAGCAGTTCTTC	CASSLSGINEQFF
TRBD2	.	TRBV4-2	TRBJ2-7	TGTGCCAGCAGCCAACTACTCTCTAGCGGGGGGACCGACTACGAGCAGTACTTC	CASSQLLSSGGTDYEQYF
.	.	TRBV5-4	TRBJ1-5	TGTGCCAGCAGCTTACAGGGCGGCAATCAGCCCCAGCATTTT	CASSLQGGNQPQHF
.	.	TRBV6-4	TRBJ1-2	TGTGCCAGCAGTGACTCTGCCTCCTACACCTTC	CASSDSASYTF
.	.	TRBV14	TRBJ1-1	TGTGCCAGCAGCCAAAAATTGTCCGGCACTGAAGCTTTCTTT	CASSQKLSGTEAFF
TRBD1	.	TRBV19	TRBJ1-2	TGTGCCAGTAGTACGACAGGGACGAACTATGGCTACACCTTC	CASSTTGTNYGYTF
.	.	TRBV19	TRBJ1-6	TGTGCCAGTAGTATGCCGACCCCGGACAGATATAATTCACCCCTCCACTTT	CASSMPTPDRYNSPLHF